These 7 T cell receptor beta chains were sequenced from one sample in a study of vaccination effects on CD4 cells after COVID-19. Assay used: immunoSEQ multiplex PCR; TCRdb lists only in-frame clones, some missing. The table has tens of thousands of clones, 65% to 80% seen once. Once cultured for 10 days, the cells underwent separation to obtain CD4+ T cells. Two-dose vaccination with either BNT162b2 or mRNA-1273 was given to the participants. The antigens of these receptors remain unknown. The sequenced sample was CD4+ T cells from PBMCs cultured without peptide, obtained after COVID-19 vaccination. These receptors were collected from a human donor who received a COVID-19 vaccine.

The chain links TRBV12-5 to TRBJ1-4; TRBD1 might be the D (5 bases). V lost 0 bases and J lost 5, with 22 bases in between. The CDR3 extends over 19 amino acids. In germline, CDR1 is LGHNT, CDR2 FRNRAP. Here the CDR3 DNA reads TGTGCTAGTGGTTTGGTACTTACGGGACCCAAGAGAATAAATGAAAAACTGTTTTTT. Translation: CASGLVLTGPKRINEKLFF. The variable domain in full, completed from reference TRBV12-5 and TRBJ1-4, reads DARVTQTPRHKVTEMGQEVTMRCQPILGHNTVFWYRQTMMQGLELLAYFRNRAPLDDSGMPKDRFSAEMPDATLATLKIQPSEPRDSAVYFCASGLVLTGPKRINEKLFFGSGTQLSVL.

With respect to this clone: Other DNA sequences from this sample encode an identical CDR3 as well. The CDR3 DNA sequence: TGCGCCAGCAGCGCGACAGGGCTTAACACTGAAGCTTTCTTT. Its protein product is CASSATGLNTEAFF. The chain recombines TRBV5-1 with TRBJ1-1, with 7 bases aligning to TRBD1. The V segment lost 4 bases and the J segment 2 bases; nucleotides outside the gene matches: 5. The germline gives CDR1 SGHRS, CDR2 YFSETQ. The CDR3 has 14 residues.

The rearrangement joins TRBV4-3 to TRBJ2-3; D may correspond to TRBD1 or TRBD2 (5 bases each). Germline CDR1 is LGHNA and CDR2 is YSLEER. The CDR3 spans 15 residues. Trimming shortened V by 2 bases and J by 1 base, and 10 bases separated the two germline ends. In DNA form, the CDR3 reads TGCGCCAGCAGCCAAAGGGGTAGCGGCACAGATACGCAGTATTTT. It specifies CASSQRGSGTDTQYF.

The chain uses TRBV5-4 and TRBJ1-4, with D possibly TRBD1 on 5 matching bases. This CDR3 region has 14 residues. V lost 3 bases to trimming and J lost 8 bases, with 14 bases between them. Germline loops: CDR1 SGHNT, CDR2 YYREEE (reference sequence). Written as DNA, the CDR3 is TGTGCCAGCAGCTCCAGGGAGGTCGCAGAAAAACTGTTTTTT. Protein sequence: CASSSREVAEKLFF.

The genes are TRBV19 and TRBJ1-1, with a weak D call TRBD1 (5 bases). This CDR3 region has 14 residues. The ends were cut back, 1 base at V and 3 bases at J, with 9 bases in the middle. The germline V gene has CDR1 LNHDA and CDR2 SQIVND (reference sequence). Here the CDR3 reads CASSIGGPDTEAFF. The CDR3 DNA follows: TGTGCCAGTAGTATAGGGGGCCCGGACACTGAAGCTTTCTTT. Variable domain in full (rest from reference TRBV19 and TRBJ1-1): DGGITQSPKYLFRKEGQNVTLSCEQNLNHDAMYWYRQDPGQGLRLIYYSQIVNDFQKGDIAEGYSVSREKKESFPLTVTSAQKNPTAFYLCASSIGGPDTEAFFGQGTRLTVV.

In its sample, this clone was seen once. The CDR3, as DNA: TGTGCCAGTACCCCCTCTGACAGGAATAATTCACCCCTCCACTTT. Its protein product is CASTPSDRNNSPLHF. The chain is built from TRBV19 and TRBJ1-6; a weak D match, TRBD1 (6 bases). This CDR3 contains 15 residues. The V gene's germline CDR1 is LNHDA and CDR2 SQIVND (reference sequence). Trimming left V 7 bases short and J 5 bases short, with 15 bases between.

Here the CDR3 reads CASSDRDRVHYTF. The CDR3 bases are TGTGCCAGCAGCGACCGGGACAGAGTCCACTACACCTTC. The chain employs TRBV7-2 and TRBJ1-2, with 7 positions matching TRBD1. The CDR3 runs to 13 residues. CDR1 SGHTA and CDR2 FQGNSA come from the germline V gene. V dropped 5 bases and J dropped 10; count of bases not matched to a gene: 10.